These 15 T cell receptor beta chains were all obtained from the same sample, sequenced in a study of post-analysis software for immune sequencing data. The study's findings and limits: Comparison of patients with controls showed a handful of TRBV segments more frequent in patients, TRBV5-6, TRBV5-1 and TRBV20-1 among them.

Unique molecular identifiers had been added to the TCR beta cDNA libraries. TCRdb redid the calling of the PCR reads with MiXCR, one entry per CDR3 protein. The profile shows around 400,000 distinct CDR3 sequences, about a third of them singletons. Their cognate antigens are unknown. Sequencing was done on a sample of blood. The receptors stem from a girl under 18 with multiple sclerosis.

This sequence joins TRBV5-1 and TRBJ1-1, with 7 bases fitting TRBD1. Germline-derived CDR1 and CDR2 are SGHRS and YFSETQ. The V and J ends lost 0 bases and 6 bases, in that order; junction bases with no gene match: 5. The CDR3 contains 14 residues. In DNA form, the CDR3 reads TGCGCCAGCAGCTTGGGCGCCACAGGGGCTGAAGCTTTCTTT. The encoded protein is CASSLGATGAEAFF.

This clonotype has just a few counts. The chain links TRBV7-9 to TRBJ2-7, with 9 bases identical to TRBD2. Trimming at V came to 1 base and at J to 5 bases, leaving 6 bases not matched to a gene. The CDR3 length is 15 residues. Germline V gene lookup returns CDR1 SEHNR and CDR2 FQNEAQ (reference sequence). This CDR3 is CASSLGSSGVHEQYF. The DNA for the CDR3 is TGTGCCAGCAGCTTAGGGTCTAGCGGGGTCCACGAGCAGTACTTC.

The sample holds a few counts of this clonotype. J is TRBJ2-7 and V is TRBV6-5; 12 bases align to TRBD1. The CDR3 sequence is 15 residues long. V gave up 6 bases and J gave up 5 bases; unmatched junction bases: 8. Germline CDR1 is MNHEY and CDR2 is SVGAGI. CDR3 amino acids: CASSPGTGGGNEQYF. As DNA, the CDR3 is TGTGCCAGCAGCCCCGGGACAGGGGGCGGAAACGAGCAGTACTTC.

The chain links TRBV30 to TRBJ1-2; TRBD1 might be the D (5 bases). CDR1 and CDR2 (germline): GTSNPN, SVGIG (reference sequence). The CDR3 totals 14 residues. Trimming cost V 2 bases and J 8 bases, with 18 bases left between them. CDR3 in DNA: TGTGCCTGGAGTTCCGATTCGGGACCTAACGGCTACACCTTC. Translating gives CAWSSDSGPNGYTF.

The V gene is TRBV18, the J gene TRBJ2-1; the D gene could be TRBD1 or TRBD2 (5 bases each). From germline, CDR1 is KGHSH and CDR2 LQKENI. V dropped 1 base and J dropped 7 bases, with 8 bases sitting between them. CDR3 length: 13 residues. In nucleotides, the CDR3 is TGTGCCAGCTCACCACAGTGGGGGAATGAGCAGTTCTTC. Translating gives CASSPQWGNEQFF.

This chain links TRBV20-1 with TRBJ1-4; TRBD1 matches 7 bases. After removal of 6 bases from V and 4 bases from J, the junction contained 5 bases not matched to a gene. Germline lookup yields CDR1 DFQATT and CDR2 SNEGSKA (reference sequence). The CDR3 contains 13 residues. For the CDR3, the DNA is TGCAGTGCCCTACAGGGGTTTAATGAAAAACTGTTTTTT. It encodes CSALQGFNEKLFF.

This chain connects TRBV7-2 to TRBJ2-7; a possible D gene is TRBD2 (6 bases). V lost 7 bases, J lost 0 bases, and 16 bases lay in between. CDR1 is SGHTA, CDR2 FQGNSA, per germline. The CDR3 loop spans 15 amino acids. CDR3 protein: CASTLRAGSSYEQYF. CDR3 DNA sequence: TGTGCCAGCACCCTTAGGGCGGGGAGCTCCTACGAGCAGTACTTC.

The chain employs TRBV20-1 and TRBJ1-6; D is undetermined. Germline V gene sequence: CDR1 DFQATT, CDR2 SNEGSKA (reference sequence). V was trimmed by 8 bases and J by 3 bases, leaving 17 bases between them. There are 15 residues in the CDR3. DNA for the CDR3: TGCAGTACGGAGGGCAGGAGTGACTATAATTCACCCCTCCACTTT. Amino acid sequence: CSTEGRSDYNSPLHF.

In its sample, this clonotype was seen a few times. The chain recombines TRBV7-2 with TRBJ1-2, with D possibly TRBD1 on 6 matching bases. Germline CDR1 SGHTA, CDR2 FQGNSA. This CDR3 has 13 residues. Between the trimmed V and J ends, which lost 3 bases and 2 bases, there was a span of 7 bases. This CDR3 is CASSFDRNYGYTF. The DNA for the CDR3 is TGTGCCAGCAGCTTCGACAGGAACTATGGCTACACCTTC.

The gene calls are TRBV5-1 and TRBJ1-2, with TRBD1 matching 7 bases. The germline V gene encodes CDR1 SGHRS and CDR2 YFSETQ. This CDR3 contains 14 residues. V lost 4 bases to trimming and J lost 0 bases; unmatched junction nucleotides: 3. The CDR3 here is CASSRTGSNYGYTF. DNA for the CDR3: TGCGCCAGCAGCCGGACAGGCTCTAACTATGGCTACACCTTC.

V gene TRBV20-1 combines with J gene TRBJ2-5; perhaps TRBD1 as D (6 bases). The J call may be faulty, since TRBJ2-7 better matches the DNA end. Germline CDR1 DFQATT, CDR2 SNEGSKA (reference sequence). CDR3 length equals 13 residues. CDR3: CSATGANSYEQYF. The CDR3 DNA reads as TGCAGTGCTACAGGGGCGAACTCCTACGAGCAGTACTTC.

This clonotype was observed a handful of times. The chain joins TRBV5-1 to TRBJ1-2; 8 nucleotides agree with TRBD1. V gave up 6 bases and J gave up 4 bases; unmatched junction bases: 11. The CDR3 covers 15 residues. Germline CDR1 and CDR2: SGHRS and YFSETQ. The CDR3 nucleotides are TGCGCCAGCAACTCCCAAACAGGGGGAAGCTATGGCTACACCTTC. As protein: CASNSQTGGSYGYTF.

The chain has TRBV27 and TRBJ1-4; D unclear. Trimming removed 6 bases at V and 3 bases at J, with 11 bases between. The CDR3 sequence is 14 residues long. Germline lookup yields CDR1 MNHEY and CDR2 SMNVEV (reference sequence). The CDR3 reads CASSPGWSNEKLFF. The DNA for the CDR3 is TGTGCCAGCAGCCCGGGATGGTCTAATGAAAAACTGTTTTTT. The complete variable domain, with remaining parts taken from reference TRBV27 and TRBJ1-4, reads EAQVTQNPRYLITVTGKKLTVTCSQNMNHEYMSWYRQDPGLGLRQIYYSMNVEVTDKGDVPEGYKVSRKEKRNFPLILESPSPNQTSLYFCASSPGWSNEKLFFGSGTQLSVL.

This clonotype occurred a few times. The genes are TRBV29-1 and TRBJ1-2; no definite D call. The V gene's germline CDR1 is SQVTM and CDR2 ANQGSEA. Trimming stripped 5 bases from V and 4 bases from J, with 20 bases between. The CDR3 is made up of 15 amino acids. The CDR3 loop reads CSVYSESGDSYGYTF. The CDR3 DNA reads TGCAGCGTTTACTCCGAATCGGGTGATTCCTATGGCTACACCTTC.

This clonotype occurred a few times. The gene calls are TRBV27 and TRBJ1-5, with D unresolved. The CDR3 sequence is 14 residues long. Trimming left V 2 bases short and J 3 bases short, with 8 bases between. The germline V gene encodes CDR1 MNHEY and CDR2 SMNVEV (reference sequence). Here the CDR3 DNA reads TGTGCCAGCAGTTTAATAGGGCTCAATCAGCCCCAGCATTTT. Translating it yields CASSLIGLNQPQHF.